Sequencing of this TCR beta chain was carried out in a study of T-cell memory formation after mild COVID-19. Study in general: Among the donors, TCR clusters were largely specific to each donor.

General study results and limits: Researchers found some responding clones in pre-infection memory, a sign that cross-reactive memory joined. Contracting clones, day 15 to 85, had balanced CD4/CD8, and later expanders favored CD4+.

Of note for this clonotype: The antigen is undetermined.

It was 5'RACE with constant-segment primers that produced the TCR alpha and TCR beta cDNA libraries, which carried sample barcodes and UMIs. Via MiXCR, TCRdb re-called the 5' RACE reads, giving one row per CDR3 protein. The profile covers roughly 400,000 distinct CDR3 sequences, with less than 25% appearing a single time and roughly 8.7% taken by the ten largest. The TCR comes from an adult woman who had mild COVID-19 (a few samples of this study predate the infection). Cell type and time point are not known. Sample: PBMCs or a T cell subset sorted from them (not recorded which).

CDR3 in amino acids: CAWSVFGGSGGSSDTQYF. DNA for the CDR3: TGTGCCTGGAGTGTATTCGGGGGGAGCGGGGGAAGTTCAGATACGCAGTATTTT. The J gene is TRBJ2-3, the V gene TRBV30, with 8 bases matching TRBD2. The germline V gene encodes CDR1 GTSNPN and CDR2 SVGIG (reference sequence). The V and J ends lost 0 bases and 4 bases, in that order; junction bases with no gene match: 15. This CDR3 has 18 residues.